This T cell receptor beta chain was observed in a study of blood T cell repertoires in COVID-19. At the level of the study: PBMCs, B-cell-depleted T cells, or T cells were the source of the cDNA or gDNA that made up the material.

Clones were sequenced by immunoSEQ multiplex PCR, and TCRdb holds only the in-frame ones, with some missing. The sample lists hundreds of thousands of clones; approximately 89% were seen once. Cohorts were assigned according to the clinical history that participants reported. Exposed volunteers were people who met a COVID-19 case within 2 weeks before study entry. The V gene end was trimmed by 3 bases and the J gene end by 5 bases; junction bases not matched to a gene: 10. Germline V CDR1 and CDR2: SGDLS, YYNGEE. The CDR3 length is 16 residues. Input material: PBMCs or T cells enriched from blood (not recorded which). The genes are TRBV9 and TRBJ1-2; 10 bases match TRBD1. The sequence was obtained from a woman between 45 and 60 years old who had been exposed to COVID-19. The chain's CDR3 is CASSAHRDRGVYGYTF. In DNA, the CDR3 is TGTGCCAGCAGCGCCCACCGGGACAGGGGTGTTTATGGCTACACCTTC.